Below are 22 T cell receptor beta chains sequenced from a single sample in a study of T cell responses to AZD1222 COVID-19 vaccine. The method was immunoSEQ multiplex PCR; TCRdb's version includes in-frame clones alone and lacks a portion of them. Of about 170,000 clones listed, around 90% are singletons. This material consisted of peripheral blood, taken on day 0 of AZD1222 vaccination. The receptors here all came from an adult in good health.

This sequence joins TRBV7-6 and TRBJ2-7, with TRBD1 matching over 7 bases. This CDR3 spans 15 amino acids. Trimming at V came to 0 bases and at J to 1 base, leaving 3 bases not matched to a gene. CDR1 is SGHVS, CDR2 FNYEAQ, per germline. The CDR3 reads CASSLATGDSYEQYF. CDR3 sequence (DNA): TGTGCCAGCAGCTTAGCTACAGGGGATTCCTACGAGCAGTACTTC.

CDR3 bases: TGCAGCGTTGAAGGAACTAGCGCTCACTCCTACGAGCAGTACTTC. Translated, it gives CSVEGTSAHSYEQYF. The rearrangement joins TRBV29-1 to TRBJ2-7; TRBD2 aligns across 7 bases. J was trimmed by 0 bases and V by 1 base; bases with no gene match: 6. The CDR3 extends over 15 amino acids. The germline V gene encodes CDR1 SQVTM and CDR2 ANQGSEA.

The CDR3 sequence is CASSPWTALNTEAFF. The CDR3 nucleotides read TGTGCCAGTAGTCCCTGGACAGCGTTGAACACTGAAGCTTTCTTT. The J gene is TRBJ1-1, the V gene TRBV19; D might be TRBD1 (6 bases). The V and J ends lost 5 bases and 0 bases respectively, with 13 bases between them. Germline V gene data show CDR1 as LNHDA and CDR2 as SQIVND (reference sequence). The CDR3 runs 15 residues.

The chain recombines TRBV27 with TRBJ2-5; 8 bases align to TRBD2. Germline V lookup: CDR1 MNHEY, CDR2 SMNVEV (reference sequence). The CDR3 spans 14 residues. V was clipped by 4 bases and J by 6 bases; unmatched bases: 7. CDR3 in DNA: TGTGCCAGCAGTTCGGTTAGCGGGACAAAGACCCAGTACTTC. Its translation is CASSSVSGTKTQYF.

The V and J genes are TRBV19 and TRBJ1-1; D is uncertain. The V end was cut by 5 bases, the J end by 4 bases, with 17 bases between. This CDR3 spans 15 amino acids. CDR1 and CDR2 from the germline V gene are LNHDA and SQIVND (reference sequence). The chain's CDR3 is CASSVDGRLGTEAFF. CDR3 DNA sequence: TGTGCCAGTAGTGTGGACGGAAGGTTGGGCACTGAAGCTTTCTTT. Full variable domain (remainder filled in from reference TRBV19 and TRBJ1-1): DGGITQSPKYLFRKEGQNVTLSCEQNLNHDAMYWYRQDPGQGLRLIYYSQIVNDFQKGDIAEGYSVSREKKESFPLTVTSAQKNPTAFYLCASSVDGRLGTEAFFGQGTRLTVV.

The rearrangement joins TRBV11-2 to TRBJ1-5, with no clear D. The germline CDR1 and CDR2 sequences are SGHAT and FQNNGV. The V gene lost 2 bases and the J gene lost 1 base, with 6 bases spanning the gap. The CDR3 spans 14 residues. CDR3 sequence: CASSLSVSNQPQHF. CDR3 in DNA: TGTGCCAGCAGCTTATCGGTCAGCAATCAGCCCCAGCATTTT.

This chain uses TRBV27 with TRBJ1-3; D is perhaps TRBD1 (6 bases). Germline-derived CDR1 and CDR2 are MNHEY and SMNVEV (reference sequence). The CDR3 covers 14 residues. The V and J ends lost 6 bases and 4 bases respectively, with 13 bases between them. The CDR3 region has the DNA TGTGCCAGCAGCAAACAGGGTGGCGGAAACACCATATATTTT. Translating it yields CASSKQGGGNTIYF.

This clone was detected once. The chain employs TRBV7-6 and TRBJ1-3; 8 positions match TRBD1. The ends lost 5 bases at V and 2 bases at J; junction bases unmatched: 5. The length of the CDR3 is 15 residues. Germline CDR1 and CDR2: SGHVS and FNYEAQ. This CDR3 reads CASSAMTGAGNTIYF. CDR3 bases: TGTGCCAGCAGCGCGATGACAGGGGCTGGAAACACCATATATTTT.

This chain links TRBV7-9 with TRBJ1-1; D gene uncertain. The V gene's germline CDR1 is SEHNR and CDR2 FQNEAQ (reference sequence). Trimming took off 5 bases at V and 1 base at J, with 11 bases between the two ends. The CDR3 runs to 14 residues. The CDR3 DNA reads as TGTGCCAGCAGCCCGCCGGGAGGGAACACTGAAGCTTTCTTT. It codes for CASSPPGGNTEAFF.

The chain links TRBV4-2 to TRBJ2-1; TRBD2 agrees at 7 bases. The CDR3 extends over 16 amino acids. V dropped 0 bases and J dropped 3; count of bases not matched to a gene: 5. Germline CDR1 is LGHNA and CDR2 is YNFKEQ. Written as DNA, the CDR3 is TGTGCCAGCAGCCAAGATACCGGACTAGACTACAATGAGCAGTTCTTC. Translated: CASSQDTGLDYNEQFF.

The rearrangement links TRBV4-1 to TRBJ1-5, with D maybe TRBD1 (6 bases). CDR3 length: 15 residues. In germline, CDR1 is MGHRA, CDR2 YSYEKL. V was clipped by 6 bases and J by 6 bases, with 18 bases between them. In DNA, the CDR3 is TGCGCCAGCAGGCGGACAGTAGTCTCCCGTCAGCCCCAGCATTTT. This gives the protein CASRRTVVSRQPQHF.

The CDR3: CASSFQRGTEAFF. The CDR3 coding sequence is TGTGCCAGCAGTTTCCAGAGGGGCACTGAAGCTTTCTTT. This chain links TRBV27 with TRBJ1-1; D is possibly TRBD1 (5 bases). The CDR3 runs to 13 residues. The V gene's germline CDR1 is MNHEY and CDR2 SMNVEV (reference sequence). The V gene lost 3 bases and the J gene lost 4 bases, with 9 bases spanning the gap.

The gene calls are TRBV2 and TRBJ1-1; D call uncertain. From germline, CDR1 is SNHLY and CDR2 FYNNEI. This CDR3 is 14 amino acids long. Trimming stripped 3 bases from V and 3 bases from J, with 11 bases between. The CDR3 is CASSDRQSHTEAFF. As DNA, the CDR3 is TGTGCCAGCAGTGATAGGCAGTCTCACACTGAAGCTTTCTTT.

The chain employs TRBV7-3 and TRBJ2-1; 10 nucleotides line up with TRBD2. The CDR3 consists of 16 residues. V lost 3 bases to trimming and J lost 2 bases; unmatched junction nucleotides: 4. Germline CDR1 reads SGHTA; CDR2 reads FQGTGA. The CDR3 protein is CASSFLTSGAYNEQFF. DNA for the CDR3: TGTGCCAGCAGCTTCCTTACTAGCGGGGCCTACAATGAGCAGTTCTTC. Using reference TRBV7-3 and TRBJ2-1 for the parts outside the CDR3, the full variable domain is GAGVSQTPSNKVTEKGKYVELRCDPISGHTALYWYRQSLGQGPEFLIYFQGTGAADDSGLPNDRFFAVRPEGSVSTLKIQRTERGDSAVYLCASSFLTSGAYNEQFFGPGTRLTVL.

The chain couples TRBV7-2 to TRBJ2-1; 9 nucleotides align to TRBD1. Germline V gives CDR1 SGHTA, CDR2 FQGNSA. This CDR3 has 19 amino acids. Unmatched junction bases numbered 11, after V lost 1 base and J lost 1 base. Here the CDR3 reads CASSLVVGTGLLSYNEQFF. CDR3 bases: TGTGCCAGCAGCTTAGTGGTAGGGACAGGGCTATTGTCCTACAATGAGCAGTTCTTC.

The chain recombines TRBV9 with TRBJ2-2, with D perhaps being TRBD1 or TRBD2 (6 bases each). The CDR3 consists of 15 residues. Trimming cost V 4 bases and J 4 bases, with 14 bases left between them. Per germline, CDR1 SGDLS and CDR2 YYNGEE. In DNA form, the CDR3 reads TGTGCCAGCAGCCCGGAAGGGGGGTCCACCGGGGAGCTGTTTTTT. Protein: CASSPEGGSTGELFF. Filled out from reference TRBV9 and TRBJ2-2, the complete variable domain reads DSGVTQTPKHLITATGQRVTLRCSPRSGDLSVYWYQQSLDQGLQFLIQYYNGEERAKGNILERFSAQQFPDLHSELNLSSLELGDSALYFCASSPEGGSTGELFFGEGSRLTVL.

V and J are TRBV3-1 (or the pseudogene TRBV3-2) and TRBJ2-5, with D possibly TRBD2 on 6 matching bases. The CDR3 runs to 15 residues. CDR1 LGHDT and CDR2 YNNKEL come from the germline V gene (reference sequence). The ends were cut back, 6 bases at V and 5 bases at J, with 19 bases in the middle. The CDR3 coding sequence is TGTGCCAGCAGTCAGAGGAGGGATAGGATTGAGACCCAGTACTTC. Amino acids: CASSQRRDRIETQYF.

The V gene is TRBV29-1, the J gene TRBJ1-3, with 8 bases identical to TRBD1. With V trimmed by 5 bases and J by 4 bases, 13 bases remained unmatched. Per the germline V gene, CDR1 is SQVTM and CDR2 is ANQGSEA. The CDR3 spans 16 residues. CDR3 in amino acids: CSVSIIQGAAGNTIYF. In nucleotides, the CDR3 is TGCAGCGTTTCTATTATTCAGGGGGCTGCGGGAAACACCATATATTTT.

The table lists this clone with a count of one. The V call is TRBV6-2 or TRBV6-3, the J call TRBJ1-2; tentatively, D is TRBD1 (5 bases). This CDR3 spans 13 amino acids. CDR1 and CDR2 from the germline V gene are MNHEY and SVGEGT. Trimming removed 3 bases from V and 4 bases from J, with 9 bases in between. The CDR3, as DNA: TGTGCCAGCAGTTATGACAGAATCTATGGCTACACCTTC. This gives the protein CASSYDRIYGYTF.

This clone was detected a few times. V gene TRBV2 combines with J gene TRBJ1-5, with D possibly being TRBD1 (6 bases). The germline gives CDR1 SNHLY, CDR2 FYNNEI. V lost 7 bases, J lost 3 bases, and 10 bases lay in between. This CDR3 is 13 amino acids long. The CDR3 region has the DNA TGTGCCAGCAAGGGACAAGTCAATCAGCCCCAGCATTTT. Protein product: CASKGQVNQPQHF. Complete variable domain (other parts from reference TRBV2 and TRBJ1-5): EPEVTQTPSHQVTQMGQEVILRCVPISNHLYFYWYRQILGQKVEFLVSFYNNEISEKSEIFDDQFSVERPDGSNFTLKIRSTKLEDSAMYFCASKGQVNQPQHFGDGTRLSIL.

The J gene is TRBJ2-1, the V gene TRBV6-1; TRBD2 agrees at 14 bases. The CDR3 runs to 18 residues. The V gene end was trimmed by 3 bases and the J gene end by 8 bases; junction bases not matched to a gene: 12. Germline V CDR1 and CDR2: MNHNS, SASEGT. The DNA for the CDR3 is TGTGCCAGCAGTGAGCCCCCCGGGACTAGCGGGAGCCGGGATGAGCAGTTCTTC. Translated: CASSEPPGTSGSRDEQFF.

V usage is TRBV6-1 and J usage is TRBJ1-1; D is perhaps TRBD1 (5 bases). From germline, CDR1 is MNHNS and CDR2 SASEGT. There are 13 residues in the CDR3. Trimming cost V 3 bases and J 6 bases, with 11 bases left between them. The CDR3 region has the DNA TGTGCCAGCAGTGAGGCGGTCAGGGCTGAAGCTTTCTTT. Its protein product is CASSEAVRAEAFF.